These T cell receptor beta chains were read from a single sample in a study of cytomegalovirus exposure and HLA in healthy donors. Only in-frame clones appear in the TCRdb table, and some are missing; sequencing was by immunoSEQ multiplex PCR. The sample yields about 270,000 clones, roughly 85% seen once. Sequencing was done on a sample of PBMCs. The receptors were sampled from a man aged 40-49 years in good health and CMV-seropositive. CDR3s include the opening cysteine and the closing phenylalanine or tryptophan.

J gene: TRBJ1-2
V gene: TRBV28
CDR3 protein: CASSPGGGVAGYTF

J gene: TRBJ1-2
V gene: TRBV27
CDR3 protein: CASRWGDGYTF

J gene: TRBJ2-1
V gene: TRBV9
CDR3 protein: CASSPTTLGQGNEQFF

J gene: TRBJ2-3
V gene: TRBV15
CDR3 protein: CATSRGGTTGDTQYF

J gene: TRBJ2-7
V gene: TRBV10-3
CDR3 protein: CAIRGTGAYEQYF

J gene: TRBJ2-5
V gene: TRBV28
CDR3 protein: CASSLIAGGPVETQYF

J gene: TRBJ1-1
V gene: TRBV5-1
CDR3 protein: CASSLRTGGTEAFF

J gene: TRBJ2-7
V gene: TRBV4-3
CDR3 protein: CASSQDWIAIRLSEQYF

J gene: TRBJ1-4
V gene: TRBV18
CDR3 protein: CASSSGGNEKLFF

J gene: TRBJ2-1
V gene: TRBV19
CDR3 protein: CASSSWDSQGYNEQFF

J gene: TRBJ2-1
V gene: TRBV28
CDR3 protein: CASSTILAGVNEQFF

J gene: TRBJ2-1
V gene: TRBV27
CDR3 protein: CASSFQKYNNEQFF

J gene: TRBJ2-7
V gene: TRBV7-9
CDR3 protein: CASSLTGTAVLGEQYF

J gene: TRBJ2-7
V gene: TRBV27
CDR3 protein: CASSLGRAGAGYEQYF

J gene: TRBJ1-2
V gene: TRBV7-2
CDR3 protein: CASSLTPGTGPGYTF

J gene: TRBJ2-1
V gene: TRBV7-9
CDR3 protein: CASSFFLRAGTGTHNEQFF

J gene: TRBJ2-7
V gene: TRBV10-3
CDR3 protein: CAISDTLAKSSYEQYF

J gene: TRBJ1-2
V gene: TRBV28
CDR3 protein: CASSEQDSGQLGYTF

J gene: NA
V gene: TRBV27
CDR3 protein: CASTGTGGEQYF

J gene: TRBJ2-2
V gene: TRBV9
CDR3 protein: CASSVGGHDTGELFF

J gene: TRBJ2-3
V gene: TRBV30
CDR3 protein: CAWATSSPDTQYF

J gene: TRBJ1-5
V gene: TRBV2
CDR3 protein: CASREDRVGNQPQHF

J gene: TRBJ2-3
V gene: TRBV18
CDR3 protein: CASSPQLARGADTQYF

J gene: TRBJ2-3
V gene: TRBV7-8
CDR3 protein: CASSSTGQVMQYF

J gene: TRBJ2-3
V gene: TRBV7-8
CDR3 protein: CASSLRQGSTDTQYF

J gene: TRBJ1-1
V gene: TRBV6-5
CDR3 protein: CASSYSAGRTEAFF

J gene: TRBJ1-2
V gene: TRBV5-1
CDR3 protein: CASSLEGGNYGYTF

J gene: TRBJ2-3
V gene: TRBV30
CDR3 protein: CAWSVGAGGTDTQYF

J gene: TRBJ2-1
V gene: TRBV5-1
CDR3 protein: CASSLAVRNEQFF